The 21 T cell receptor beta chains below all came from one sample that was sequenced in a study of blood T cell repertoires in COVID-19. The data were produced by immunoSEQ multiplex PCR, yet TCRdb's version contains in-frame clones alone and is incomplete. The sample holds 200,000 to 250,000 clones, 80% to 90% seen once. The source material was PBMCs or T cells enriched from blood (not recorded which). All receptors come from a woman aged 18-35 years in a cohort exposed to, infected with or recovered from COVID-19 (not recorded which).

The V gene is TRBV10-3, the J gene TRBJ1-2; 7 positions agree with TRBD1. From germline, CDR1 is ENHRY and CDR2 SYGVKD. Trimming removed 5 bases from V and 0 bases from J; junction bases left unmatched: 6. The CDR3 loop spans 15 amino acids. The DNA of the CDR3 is TGTGCCATCAGTTGGGGACAGACCTCTAACTATGGCTACACCTTC. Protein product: CAISWGQTSNYGYTF.

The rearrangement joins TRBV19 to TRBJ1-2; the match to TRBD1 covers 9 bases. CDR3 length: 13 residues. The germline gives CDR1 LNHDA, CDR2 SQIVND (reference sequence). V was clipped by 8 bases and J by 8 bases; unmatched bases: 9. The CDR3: CASERTGEGGYTF. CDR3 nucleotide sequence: TGTGCCAGTGAAAGGACAGGGGAAGGCGGCTACACCTTC. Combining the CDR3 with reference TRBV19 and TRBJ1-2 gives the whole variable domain DGGITQSPKYLFRKEGQNVTLSCEQNLNHDAMYWYRQDPGQGLRLIYYSQIVNDFQKGDIAEGYSVSREKKESFPLTVTSAQKNPTAFYLCASERTGEGGYTFGSGTRLTVV.

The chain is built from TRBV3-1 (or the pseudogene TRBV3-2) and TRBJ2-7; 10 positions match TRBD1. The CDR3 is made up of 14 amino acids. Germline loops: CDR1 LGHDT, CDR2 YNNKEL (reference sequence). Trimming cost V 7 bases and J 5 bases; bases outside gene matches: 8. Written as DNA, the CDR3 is TGTGCCAGCAACTTAGGGACAGGGGCCGACGAGCAGTACTTC. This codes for CASNLGTGADEQYF.

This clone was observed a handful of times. The CDR3 protein is CASSQGLAAIYEQYF. CDR3 nucleotides: TGTGCCAGCAGCCAAGGGTTGGCGGCGATCTACGAGCAGTACTTC. J is TRBJ2-7 and V is TRBV14; D unclear. Trimming shortened V by 1 base and J by 3 bases, and 13 bases separated the two germline ends. Germline V CDR1 and CDR2: SGHDN, FVKESK. The CDR3 totals 15 residues.

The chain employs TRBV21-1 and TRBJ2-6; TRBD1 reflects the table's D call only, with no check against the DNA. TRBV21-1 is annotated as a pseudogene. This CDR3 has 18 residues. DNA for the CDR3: TGTGCCAGCAGCAAAGCGCGGGACAGGGGATCTGGGGCCAACGTCCTGACTTTC. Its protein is CASSKARDRGSGANVLTF.

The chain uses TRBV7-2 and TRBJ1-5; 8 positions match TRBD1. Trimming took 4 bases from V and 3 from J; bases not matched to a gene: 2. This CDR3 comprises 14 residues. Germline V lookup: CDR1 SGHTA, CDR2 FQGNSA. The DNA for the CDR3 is TGTGCCAGCAGCTCGGGACAGGTCAATCAGCCCCAGCATTTT. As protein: CASSSGQVNQPQHF.

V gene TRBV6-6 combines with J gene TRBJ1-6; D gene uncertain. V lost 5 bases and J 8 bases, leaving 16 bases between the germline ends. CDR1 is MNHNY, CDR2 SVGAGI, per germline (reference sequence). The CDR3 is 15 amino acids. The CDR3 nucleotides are TGTGCCAGCAGTGAGGAGGTAACTACCTATTCACCCCTCCACTTT. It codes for CASSEEVTTYSPLHF.

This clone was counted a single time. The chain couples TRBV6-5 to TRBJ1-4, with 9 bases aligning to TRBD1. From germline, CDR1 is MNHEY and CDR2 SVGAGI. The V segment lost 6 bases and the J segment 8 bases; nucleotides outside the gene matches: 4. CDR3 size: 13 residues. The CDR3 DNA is TGTGCCAGCAGGACAGGGGGAGACGAAAAACTGTTTTTT. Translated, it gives CASRTGGDEKLFF.

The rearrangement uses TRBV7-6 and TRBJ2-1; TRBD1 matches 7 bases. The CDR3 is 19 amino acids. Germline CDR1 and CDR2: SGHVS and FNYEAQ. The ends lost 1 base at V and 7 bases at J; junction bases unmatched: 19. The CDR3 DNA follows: TGTGCCAGCAGCTTAGTAAGACAGGGTCACCCCGGGATGATGAATGAGCAGTTCTTC. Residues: CASSLVRQGHPGMMNEQFF.

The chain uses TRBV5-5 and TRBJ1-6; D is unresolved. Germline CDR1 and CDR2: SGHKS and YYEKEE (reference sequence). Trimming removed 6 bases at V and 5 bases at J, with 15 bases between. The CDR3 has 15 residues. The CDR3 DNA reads TGTGCCAGCAAACCTTGGAGGGCACATAATTCACCCCTCCACTTT. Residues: CASKPWRAHNSPLHF.

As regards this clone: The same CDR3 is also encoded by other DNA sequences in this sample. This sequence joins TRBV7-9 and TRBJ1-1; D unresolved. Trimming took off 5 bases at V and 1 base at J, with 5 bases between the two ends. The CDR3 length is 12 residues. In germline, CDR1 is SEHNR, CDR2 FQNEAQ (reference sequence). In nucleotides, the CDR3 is TGTGCCAGCAGCCTCTCGAACACTGAAGCTTTCTTT. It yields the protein CASSLSNTEAFF.

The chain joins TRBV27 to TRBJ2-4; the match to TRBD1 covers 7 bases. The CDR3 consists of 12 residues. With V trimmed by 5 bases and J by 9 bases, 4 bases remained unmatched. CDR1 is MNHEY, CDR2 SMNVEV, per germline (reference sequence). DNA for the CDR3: TGTGCCAGCAGTGCACAGGGGTCCATTCAGTACTTC. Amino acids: CASSAQGSIQYF.

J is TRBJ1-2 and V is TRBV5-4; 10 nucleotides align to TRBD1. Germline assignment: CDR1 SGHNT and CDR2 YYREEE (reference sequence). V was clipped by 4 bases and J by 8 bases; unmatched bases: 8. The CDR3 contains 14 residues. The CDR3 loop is CASSADRGMRGYTF. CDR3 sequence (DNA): TGTGCCAGCAGCGCGGACAGGGGGATGAGAGGCTACACCTTC. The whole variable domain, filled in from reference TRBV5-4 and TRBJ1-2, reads ETGVTQSPTHLIKTRGQQVTLRCSSQSGHNTVSWYQQALGQGPQFIFQYYREEENGRGNFPPRFSGLQFPNYSSELNVNALELDDSALYLCASSADRGMRGYTFGSGTRLTVV.

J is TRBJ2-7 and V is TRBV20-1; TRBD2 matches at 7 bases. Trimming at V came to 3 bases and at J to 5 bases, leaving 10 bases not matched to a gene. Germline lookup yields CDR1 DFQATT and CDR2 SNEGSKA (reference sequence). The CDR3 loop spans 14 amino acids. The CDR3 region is CSASKASGVHEQYF. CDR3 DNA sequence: TGCAGTGCTAGTAAGGCGAGCGGGGTCCACGAGCAGTACTTC.

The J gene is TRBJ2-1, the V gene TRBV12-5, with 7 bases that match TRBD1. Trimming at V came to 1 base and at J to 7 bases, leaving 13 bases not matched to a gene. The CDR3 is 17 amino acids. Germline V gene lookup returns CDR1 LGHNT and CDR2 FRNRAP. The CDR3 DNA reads TGTGCTAGTGGTTTGGGCACGCTCAAAACAGGGGAAAATGAGCAGTTCTTC. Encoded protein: CASGLGTLKTGENEQFF. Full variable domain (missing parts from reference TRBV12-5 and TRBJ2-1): DARVTQTPRHKVTEMGQEVTMRCQPILGHNTVFWYRQTMMQGLELLAYFRNRAPLDDSGMPKDRFSAEMPDATLATLKIQPSEPRDSAVYFCASGLGTLKTGENEQFFGPGTRLTVL.

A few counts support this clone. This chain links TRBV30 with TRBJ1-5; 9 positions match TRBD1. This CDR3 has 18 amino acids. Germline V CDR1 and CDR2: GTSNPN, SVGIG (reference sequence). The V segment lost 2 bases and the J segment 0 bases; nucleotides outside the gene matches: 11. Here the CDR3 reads CAWSPGQGTPFSNQPQHF. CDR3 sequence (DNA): TGTGCCTGGAGTCCGGGACAGGGTACTCCCTTTAGCAATCAGCCCCAGCATTTT.

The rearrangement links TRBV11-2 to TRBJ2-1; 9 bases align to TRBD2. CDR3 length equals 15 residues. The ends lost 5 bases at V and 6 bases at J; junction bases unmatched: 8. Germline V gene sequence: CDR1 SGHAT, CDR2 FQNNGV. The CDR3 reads CASSTVSGRLNEQFF. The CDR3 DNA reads TGTGCCAGCAGCACTGTTAGCGGGAGACTCAATGAGCAGTTCTTC. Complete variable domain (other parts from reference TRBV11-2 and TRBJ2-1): EAGVAQSPRYKIIEKRQSVAFWCNPISGHATLYWYQQILGQGPKLLIQFQNNGVVDDSQLPKDRFSAERLKGVDSTLKIQPAKLEDSAVYLCASSTVSGRLNEQFFGPGTRLTVL.

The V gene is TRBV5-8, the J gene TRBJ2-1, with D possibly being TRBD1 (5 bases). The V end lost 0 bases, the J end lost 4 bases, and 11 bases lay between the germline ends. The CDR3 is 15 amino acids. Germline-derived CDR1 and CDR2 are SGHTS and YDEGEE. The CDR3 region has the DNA TGTGCCAGCAGCTTGGAACAGGAGCTTTACAATGAGCAGTTCTTC. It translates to CASSLEQELYNEQFF.

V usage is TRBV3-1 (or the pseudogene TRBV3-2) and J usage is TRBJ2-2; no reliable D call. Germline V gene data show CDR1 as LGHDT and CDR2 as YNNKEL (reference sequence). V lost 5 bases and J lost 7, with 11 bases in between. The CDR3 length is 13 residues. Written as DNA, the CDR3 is TGTGCCAGCAGCTCTAGAGTAGGCGGGGAGCTGTTTTTT. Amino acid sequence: CASSSRVGGELFF.

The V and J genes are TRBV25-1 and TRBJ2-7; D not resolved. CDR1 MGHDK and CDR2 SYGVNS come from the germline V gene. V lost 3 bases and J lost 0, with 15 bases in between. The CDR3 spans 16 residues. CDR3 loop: CASSDPAGANSYEQYF. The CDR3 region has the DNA TGTGCCAGCAGTGATCCCGCCGGAGCCAACTCCTACGAGCAGTACTTC.

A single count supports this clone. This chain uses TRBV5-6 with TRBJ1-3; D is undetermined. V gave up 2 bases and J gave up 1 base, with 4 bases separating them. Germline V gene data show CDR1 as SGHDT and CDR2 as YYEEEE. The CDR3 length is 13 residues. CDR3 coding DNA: TGTGCCAGCAGCTTCTCTTCTGGAAACACCATATATTTT. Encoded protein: CASSFSSGNTIYF.